These T cell receptor beta chains were read from a single sample in a study of blood T cell repertoires in COVID-19. Method: immunoSEQ multiplex PCR; TCRdb's copy keeps in-frame clones and lacks some. This table holds 85,000 to 95,000 clones, 75% to 90% found once. The specimen was peripheral blood. The receptor set was obtained from a man aged 55 to 69 with COVID-19, enrolled during active disease. Both conserved end residues are part of each CDR3. A D gene is named only where the DNA matches it firmly. Not every row has a clone size; where given, it reads once, few, many or a size class.

TRBV2	TRBJ2-7	-	-	TGTGCCAGCAGTGAAATAGCGGAGAGCTCCTACGAGCAGTACTTC	CASSEIAESSYEQYF
TRBV3-1/TRBV3-2	TRBJ1-2	-	TRBD1	TGTGCCAGCAGCCAAGCGGACAGGGTGGATGGCTACACCTTC	CASSQADRVDGYTF
TRBV3-1/TRBV3-2	TRBJ2-5	few	TRBD2	TGTGCCAGCAGCCTGGGGGGGTACCAAGAGACCCAGTACTTC	CASSLGGYQETQYF
TRBV7-2	TRBJ2-1	-	TRBD2	TGTGCCAGCAGCTTGAGTAGCGGGAGGTTTTTTGAGCAGTTCTTC	CASSLSSGRFFEQFF
TRBV10-1	TRBJ1-2	-	-	TGCGCCAGCAGTGAGTGGAGTCAGGGGGGCTACACCTTC	CASSEWSQGGYTF
TRBV21-1	TRBJ2-1	-	-	TGTGCCAGCAGCAAAGTGGAGGCGGGTAGATTGCAGTTCTTC	CASSKVEAGRLQFF
TRBV7-2	TRBJ1-3	-	-	TGTGCCAGCAGCTTAGACAGTTCTGGAAACACCATATATTTT	CASSLDSSGNTIYF
TRBV30	TRBJ1-2	once	TRBD1	TGTGCCTGGATAAGGGACAGCCTTAACTATGGCTACACCTTC	CAWIRDSLNYGYTF
TRBV9	TRBJ2-3	-	TRBD2	TGTGCCAGCAGCCCCGGGACTAGCGAGGGTACGCAGTATTTT	CASSPGTSEGTQYF
TRBV19	TRBJ2-7	-	-	TGTGCCAGTAGTGTTACAGGGTGGTCCTACGAGCAGTACTTC	CASSVTGWSYEQYF
TRBV7-9	TRBJ1-4	-	TRBD1	TGTGCCAGCAGCTCCTTTGACAGGGAAAGGGAAAAACTGTTTTTT	CASSSFDREREKLFF
TRBV5-8	TRBJ1-5	once	-	TGTGCCAGCAGCTTCGACAGCCAGAATCAGCCCCAGCATTTT	CASSFDSQNQPQHF
TRBV18	TRBJ2-7	-	TRBD2	TGTGCCAGCTCCCTCGGGACTAGCAGCTCCTACGAGCAGTACTTC	CASSLGTSSSYEQYF
TRBV7-8	TRBJ2-5	-	TRBD2	TGTGCCAGCAGCGAAACTAGCGCACAAGAGACCCAGTACTTC	CASSETSAQETQYF
TRBV28	TRBJ2-1	-	TRBD2	TGTGCCAGCAGTTTAGAACCGGGACTAGCGTACAATGAGCAGTTCTTC	CASSLEPGLAYNEQFF
TRBV5-1	TRBJ2-1	-	TRBD2	TGCGCCAGCAGCTTGGGACGTGGACGGGAGGGCCGGTCTATAGACAATGAGCAGTTCTTC	CASSLGRGREGRSIDNEQFF
TRBV29-1	TRBJ1-1	-	TRBD1	TGCAGCGTTGAGACAGGGGGTGGCTCTGAAGCTTTCTTT	CSVETGGGSEAFF
TRBV5-6	TRBJ1-5	-	-	TGTGCCAGCAGCTTGGGACAAGGCTATAGCAATCAGCCCCAGCATTTT	CASSLGQGYSNQPQHF
TRBV28	TRBJ2-1	-	TRBD2	TGTGCCAGCAGTTCCGGACTAGCGGGAGTAGTTGAGCAGTTCTTC	CASSSGLAGVVEQFF
TRBV6-1	TRBJ2-3	-	-	TGTGCCAGCAGTGAAGTGGGGCAGGATACGCAGTATTTT	CASSEVGQDTQYF
TRBV10-3	TRBJ2-3	-	TRBD2	TGTGCCATCAGTGAGCCACGACTAGCGGGAGTGGGTCATACGCAGTATTTT	CAISEPRLAGVGHTQYF
TRBV30	TRBJ2-1	-	TRBD2	TGTGCCTGGAGTGAAACCCACCGGGGGGGCAATGAGCAGTTCTTC	CAWSETHRGGNEQFF
TRBV4-1	TRBJ2-1	-	TRBD2	TGCGCCAGCAGCCAAGATCGGCCTAGCGGAAGCTCCTACAATGAGCAGTTCTTC	CASSQDRPSGSSYNEQFF
TRBV2	TRBJ2-5	-	TRBD2	TGTGCCAGCAGTGAGAAAGGGAGGGCATGGGAGACCCAGTACTTC	CASSEKGRAWETQYF
TRBV19	TRBJ1-5	-	TRBD1	TGTGCCAGTAGTCCGCAGACAGGGAAAGGTCAGCCCCAGCATTTT	CASSPQTGKGQPQHF
TRBV4-3	TRBJ1-5	-	-	TGCGCCAGCAGCCAAGATTCCAGGGGAAATCAGCCCCAGCATTTT	CASSQDSRGNQPQHF
TRBV7-3	TRBJ2-2	-	TRBD1	TGTGCCAGCAGCCGTCGACAGGGGGACACCGGGGAGCTGTTTTTT	CASSRRQGDTGELFF
TRBV7-9	TRBJ2-1	once	-	TGTGCCAGCAGGACAGCCTCCTACAATGAGCAGTTCTTC	CASRTASYNEQFF
TRBV7-3	TRBJ2-1	-	-	TGTGCCAGCAGTCTTTACCCACTGGAGAGTAATGAGCAGTTCTTC	CASSLYPLESNEQFF
TRBV7-9	TRBJ1-3	-	TRBD1	TGTGCCAGCAGCCCCAACAGGGGTGGAAACACCATATATTTT	CASSPNRGGNTIYF
TRBV6-1	TRBJ2-2	-	-	TGTGCCAGCAGTGAATTTTGGGGGGATCCGAACACCGGGGAGCTGTTTTTT	CASSEFWGDPNTGELFF
TRBV9	TRBJ1-5	-	TRBD1	TGTGCCAGCTCCCGTACAGGGGAGCAGCCCCAGCATTTT	CASSRTGEQPQHF
TRBV19	TRBJ2-7	-	-	TGTGCCAGTACCAAGAGGGTCCGGACGATCTACGAGCAGTACTTC	CASTKRVRTIYEQYF
TRBV30	TRBJ2-1	-	-	TGTGCCCGAGCACAGGCCCCGAGGTGGAATGAGCAGTTCTTC	CARAQAPRWNEQFF
TRBV11-2	TRBJ1-2	-	-	TGTGCCAGCAGCTTACATGTGAGGGTGTGCACCTTC	CASSLHVRVCTF
TRBV29-1	TRBJ1-1	-	-	TGCAGCGTTGAAGAAGGCGGTAGTGGGACTGAAGCTTTCTTT	CSVEEGGSGTEAFF
TRBV6-5	TRBJ1-1	-	-	TGTGCCAGCAGTCCCGGACAGTTTGAAGCTTTCTTT	CASSPGQFEAFF
TRBV7-9	TRBJ2-1	-	TRBD2	TGTGCCAGCAGCATACCTAGCGGGAGGGCCCCCAATGAGCAGTTCTTC	CASSIPSGRAPNEQFF
TRBV30	TRBJ2-1	-	-	TGTGCCTGGAGCCCCGGAGGGGTTGAGCAGTTCTTC	CAWSPGGVEQFF
TRBV9	TRBJ2-3	-	-	TGTGCCAGCAGCCCCTGGAACGCGGGAAGCACAGATACGCAGTATTTT	CASSPWNAGSTDTQYF
TRBV9	TRBJ2-3	-	TRBD2	TGTGCCAGCAGCCCTCCTCTAGCGGGACTCACAGATACGCAGTATTTT	CASSPPLAGLTDTQYF
TRBV5-6	TRBJ1-2	-	-	TGTGCCAGCAGGGCGTTTGCGGGATCCTATGGCTACACCTTC	CASRAFAGSYGYTF
TRBV4-3	TRBJ2-1	-	TRBD2	TGCGCCAGCAGCCAAGGGGTATCTAGCGGGCCTTACAATGAGCAGTTCTTC	CASSQGVSSGPYNEQFF
TRBV21-1	TRBJ1-6	-	-	TGTGCCAGCTTCCTTAATAATTCACCCCTCCACTTT	CASFLNNSPLHF
TRBV2	TRBJ2-1	-	TRBD1	TGTGCCAGCAGGTCCTTTACAGGGGGCGAAAGGTTCTTC	CASRSFTGGERFF
TRBV11-2	TRBJ2-1	-	-	TGTGCCAGCAGCTCGGACATAATCGCAACCAATGAGCAGTTCTTC	CASSSDIIATNEQFF
TRBV5-4	TRBJ2-2	-	TRBD2	TGTGCCAGCAGCTTGGCCGGGGCTAGCGGGACGGGCGGGGAGCTGTTTTTT	CASSLAGASGTGGELFF
TRBV19	TRBJ1-2	-	-	TGTGCCAGTAGGGGGTTGGTCAGGGCTGGTGGCTACACCTTC	CASRGLVRAGGYTF
TRBV6-5	TRBJ1-5	-	-	TGTGCCAGCAGTTCAGGGGCAGATCAGCCCCAGCATTTT	CASSSGADQPQHF
TRBV11-1	TRBJ2-1	-	TRBD2	TGTGCCAGCAGCAGGAGGGCTAGCGGGAGGGGAGGTGAGCAGTTCTTC	CASSRRASGRGGEQFF
TRBV11-2	TRBJ2-5	-	-	TGTGCCAGCAGCTCCGATAGCGGCCCGACCCAGTACTTC	CASSSDSGPTQYF
TRBV28	TRBJ1-2	-	-	TGTGCCAGCATCAATACGAGGGGGGGTCTACGTGGCTACACCTTC	CASINTRGGLRGYTF